The rows below give T cell receptor beta chains drawn from one sample of a study of blood T cells in healthy people across ages. TCRdb redid the calling of the 5' RACE reads with MiXCR, one entry per CDR3 protein. The sample shows about 700,000 distinct CDR3 sequences, about 32% of them seen only once. Sequenced input: blood. The receptor set was obtained from a woman older than 75 in good health. CDR3s include the opening cysteine and the closing phenylalanine or tryptophan. The D gene is left open where the match is weak. Rows give clone size only sometimes, using once, few, many, or a class for an expanded clone.

length,size,V,D,J,CDR3,DNA
16,many,TRBV4-3,TRBD2,TRBJ2-1,CASSQVLGGDYNEQFF,TGCGCCAGCAGCCAAGTATTGGGGGGGGACTACAATGAGCAGTTCTTC
15,many,TRBV5-6,TRBD1,TRBJ1-6,CASSFGQEVTSPLHF,TGTGCCAGCAGCTTTGGACAGGAGGTCACTTCACCCCTCCACTTT
15,many,TRBV7-6,.,TRBJ2-3,CASSLATAAGDTQYF,TGTGCCAGCAGCTTAGCAACAGCCGCAGGGGATACGCAGTATTTT
13,.,TRBV30,.,TRBJ2-2,CAWRPGSTGELFF,TGTGCCTGGCGTCCAGGGAGCACCGGGGAGCTGTTTTTT
15,few,TRBV11-3,.,TRBJ1-4,CASSDYWQGSEKLFF,TGTGCCAGCAGCGACTACTGGCAGGGCAGTGAAAAACTGTTTTTT
13,.,TRBV6-6,TRBD1,TRBJ1-4,CASSPTGPEKLFF,TGTGCCAGCAGTCCGACAGGGCCAGAAAAACTGTTTTTT
14,.,TRBV12-3/TRBV12-4,TRBD1,TRBJ1-1,CASTGQGSGTEAFF,TGTGCCAGCACCGGACAGGGTTCGGGGACTGAAGCTTTCTTT
16,.,TRBV7-2,.,TRBJ2-7,CASSLAAGLSSYEQYF,TGTGCCAGCAGCTTAGCGGCCGGGTTGAGCTCCTACGAGCAGTACTTC
14,many,TRBV3-1,.,TRBJ2-3,CASRFGVSTDTQYF,TGTGCCAGCAGGTTCGGGGTTAGCACAGATACGCAGTATTTT
13,many,TRBV20-1,.,TRBJ2-3,CSAEHFGTDTQYF,TGCAGTGCTGAACATTTTGGCACAGATACGCAGTATTTT
13,many,TRBV7-9,.,TRBJ1-4,CASSSYGDEKLFF,TGTGCCAGCTCCTCGTACGGGGATGAAAAACTGTTTTTT
14,many,TRBV20-1,.,TRBJ2-5,CSAREGGRRETQYF,TGCAGTGCTAGAGAGGGGGGGCGTCGGGAGACCCAGTACTTC
12,many,TRBV6-6,TRBD1,TRBJ1-2,CASRGQGTGYTF,TGTGCCAGCCGTGGACAGGGAACTGGCTACACCTTC
17,.,TRBV7-2,.,TRBJ1-3,CASSLWARSSSGNTIYF,TGTGCCAGCAGCTTGTGGGCCAGGTCGAGCTCTGGAAACACCATATATTTT
16,many,TRBV7-8,TRBD1,TRBJ2-7,CASSLSLRGIAYEQYF,TGTGCCAGCAGCTTAAGTCTCAGGGGGATAGCCTACGAGCAGTACTTC
12,few,TRBV12-3/TRBV12-4,.,TRBJ2-5,CASGLARETQYF,TGTGCCAGCGGTTTAGCGCGAGAGACCCAGTACTTC
13,.,TRBV6-2/TRBV6-3,TRBD1,TRBJ2-7,CASEGASSYEQYF,TGTGCCAGCGAGGGGGCGAGCTCCTACGAGCAGTACTTC
14,.,TRBV7-9,TRBD1,TRBJ2-1,CASSWDSLGETQFF,TGTGCTAGCAGCTGGGACAGCCTCGGAGAGACCCAGTTCTTC
14,.,TRBV28,TRBD1,TRBJ1-2,CASRQTGNRHGYTF,TGTGCCAGCAGGCAGACAGGGAACCGCCATGGCTACACCTTC
15,.,TRBV7-2,.,TRBJ1-5,CASSPSGYSNQPQHF,TGTGCCAGCAGCCCTTCTGGATATAGCAATCAGCCCCAGCATTTT
12,many,TRBV6-1,.,TRBJ2-1,CASSGASNEQFF,TGTGCCAGCAGTGGGGCGTCTAATGAGCAGTTCTTC
17,.,TRBV7-2,.,TRBJ2-1,CASSGRWARLERETQFF,TGTGCCAGCAGCGGTAGGTGGGCCCGCCTGGAGAGAGAGACCCAGTTCTTC